These T cell receptor beta chains were read from a single sample in a study of vaccination effects on CD4 cells after COVID-19. Which antigens these TCRs recognize remains unknown. Method: immunoSEQ multiplex PCR; TCRdb's copy keeps in-frame clones and lacks some. The sample includes 45,000 to 60,000 clones, about 70% seen only once; the top ten take roughly 10%. The source material was CD4+ T cells from PBMCs cultured without peptide, sampled before COVID-19 vaccination. All receptors derive from a human donor who had a prior SARS-CoV-2 infection. Both conserved end residues are part of each CDR3. D genes are given only for firm matches. Clone sizes are given selectively: once, few, many, or a class where the clone is expanded.

clone size: -; V gene: TRBV21-1; D gene: -; J gene: TRBJ2-1; CDR3 DNA: TGTGCCAGCCAACTTGGGTCCTACAATGAGCAGTTCTTC; CDR3 protein: CASQLGSYNEQFF
clone size: -; V gene: TRBV7-8; D gene: -; J gene: TRBJ1-5; CDR3 DNA: TGTGCCAGCAGCTTAGCGATGGGCTCCGGCACGCAGCCCCAGCATTTT; CDR3 protein: CASSLAMGSGTQPQHF
clone size: -; V gene: TRBV9; D gene: -; J gene: TRBJ2-2; CDR3 DNA: TGTGCCAGCAGCGTAGTTGGAGGCACCGGGGAGCTGTTTTTT; CDR3 protein: CASSVVGGTGELFF
clone size: -; V gene: TRBV10-3; D gene: -; J gene: TRBJ1-1; CDR3 DNA: TGTGCCATCAGTCAGTACAGGGCCGCGAACACTGAAGCTTTCTTT; CDR3 protein: CAISQYRAANTEAFF
clone size: -; V gene: TRBV11-3; D gene: TRBD2; J gene: TRBJ2-1; CDR3 DNA: TGTGCCAGCAGCTCCGGGACTAGCGGGGGGGATGAGCAGTTCTTC; CDR3 protein: CASSSGTSGGDEQFF
clone size: -; V gene: TRBV18; D gene: TRBD2; J gene: TRBJ2-3; CDR3 DNA: TGTGCCAGCTCAATAGCGGGAGGACCGAACACAGATACGCAGTATTTT; CDR3 protein: CASSIAGGPNTDTQYF
clone size: -; V gene: TRBV3-1/TRBV3-2; D gene: -; J gene: TRBJ2-7; CDR3 DNA: TGTGCCAGCAGCCAGGAAAGCGGGCGGGGTAAGCAGTACTTC; CDR3 protein: CASSQESGRGKQYF
clone size: -; V gene: TRBV30; D gene: -; J gene: TRBJ2-7; CDR3 DNA: TGTGCCTGGAGTGTCCAACTCTACGAGCAGTACTTC; CDR3 protein: CAWSVQLYEQYF
clone size: once; V gene: TRBV18; D gene: -; J gene: TRBJ1-2; CDR3 DNA: TGTGCCAGCTCACCAGGGGACAACTATGGCTACACCTTC; CDR3 protein: CASSPGDNYGYTF
clone size: once; V gene: TRBV18; D gene: -; J gene: TRBJ2-1; CDR3 DNA: TGTGCCAGCTCCTGGACAAGCCTCGAATCTCAGCAGTTCTTC; CDR3 protein: CASSWTSLESQQFF
clone size: -; V gene: TRBV3-1/TRBV3-2; D gene: -; J gene: TRBJ2-7; CDR3 DNA: TGTGCCAGCAGCCAAGATAGTCAGCTCTACGAGCAGTACTTC; CDR3 protein: CASSQDSQLYEQYF
clone size: -; V gene: TRBV5-1; D gene: TRBD2; J gene: TRBJ2-7; CDR3 DNA: TGCGCCAGCAGCTTGGACCATGCTGCGGGGGTCTACGAGCAGTACTTC; CDR3 protein: CASSLDHAAGVYEQYF
clone size: few; V gene: TRBV4-1; D gene: -; J gene: TRBJ2-7; CDR3 DNA: TGCGCCAGCAGCCAAGCGGAGAGCTCCTACGAGCAGTACTTC; CDR3 protein: CASSQAESSYEQYF
clone size: -; V gene: TRBV7-8; D gene: -; J gene: TRBJ2-7; CDR3 DNA: TGTGCCAGCAGCTTAGCGCCAGGCCACGCTTCCTACGAGCAGTACTTC; CDR3 protein: CASSLAPGHASYEQYF
clone size: -; V gene: TRBV5-1; D gene: TRBD2; J gene: TRBJ2-2; CDR3 DNA: TGCGCCAGCAGCATGGGACTAGCGGATCAAACCGGGGAGCTGTTTTTT; CDR3 protein: CASSMGLADQTGELFF
clone size: -; V gene: TRBV19; D gene: TRBD1; J gene: TRBJ2-7; CDR3 DNA: TGTGCCAGTAGTATTTGGGACAGGGTCGACGAGCAGTACTTC; CDR3 protein: CASSIWDRVDEQYF
clone size: -; V gene: TRBV20-1; D gene: -; J gene: TRBJ2-3; CDR3 DNA: TGCAGTGCTAGTCTGATGTCAGAGTCTCTGACAGATACGCAGTATTTT; CDR3 protein: CSASLMSESLTDTQYF
clone size: few; V gene: TRBV5-4; D gene: TRBD1; J gene: TRBJ1-1; CDR3 DNA: TGTGCCAGCAGCTTGGGACAGGGTCCGGGTGGCACTGAAGCTTTCTTT; CDR3 protein: CASSLGQGPGGTEAFF
clone size: -; V gene: TRBV18; D gene: -; J gene: TRBJ1-1; CDR3 DNA: TGTGCCAGCTCACCACCGTCAGCCACTGAAGCTTTCTTT; CDR3 protein: CASSPPSATEAFF
clone size: -; V gene: TRBV24-1; D gene: TRBD2; J gene: TRBJ2-3; CDR3 DNA: TGTGCCACCAGTGACCGAGGACTAGCGGGCCACCAAGATACGCAGTATTTT; CDR3 protein: CATSDRGLAGHQDTQYF
clone size: few; V gene: TRBV3-1/TRBV3-2; D gene: TRBD1; J gene: TRBJ2-5; CDR3 DNA: TGTGCCAGCAGCCGAGGGACAGTCCAAGAGACCCAGTACTTC; CDR3 protein: CASSRGTVQETQYF
clone size: -; V gene: TRBV19; D gene: -; J gene: TRBJ2-2; CDR3 DNA: TGTGCCAGTACGCTCAGGGTCCCCACCGGGGAGCTGTTTTTT; CDR3 protein: CASTLRVPTGELFF
clone size: once; V gene: TRBV4-2; D gene: -; J gene: TRBJ2-1; CDR3 DNA: TGTGCCAGCAGCCAAGATTCGACCTTCAATCAGCAGTTCTTC; CDR3 protein: CASSQDSTFNQQFF
clone size: -; V gene: TRBV5-6; D gene: TRBD1; J gene: TRBJ2-1; CDR3 DNA: TGTGCCAGCAGCTTGCAGGGGGCCAACCTCTACAATGAGCAGTTCTTC; CDR3 protein: CASSLQGANLYNEQFF
clone size: -; V gene: TRBV27; D gene: -; J gene: TRBJ2-2; CDR3 DNA: TGTGCCAGCAGTTTAGTTCCCTACATGAACACCGGGGAGCTGTTTTTT; CDR3 protein: CASSLVPYMNTGELFF
clone size: -; V gene: TRBV5-5; D gene: -; J gene: TRBJ1-4; CDR3 DNA: TGTGCCAGCAGCTTGGCAGGGATGGGGGAAAAACTGTTTTTT; CDR3 protein: CASSLAGMGEKLFF
clone size: -; V gene: TRBV3-1/TRBV3-2; D gene: -; J gene: TRBJ1-3; CDR3 DNA: TGTGCCAGCAGCCTTGAGGGGTCTGGAAACACCATATATTTT; CDR3 protein: CASSLEGSGNTIYF
clone size: -; V gene: TRBV5-6; D gene: -; J gene: TRBJ1-2; CDR3 DNA: TGTGCCAGCAGCTTGGGGTCGTCTTATGGCTACACCTTC; CDR3 protein: CASSLGSSYGYTF
clone size: -; V gene: TRBV3-1/TRBV3-2; D gene: TRBD2; J gene: TRBJ2-3; CDR3 DNA: TGTGCCAGCGATAGCGGGATGAGCACAGATACGCAGTATTTT; CDR3 protein: CASDSGMSTDTQYF
clone size: few; V gene: TRBV4-1; D gene: -; J gene: TRBJ2-5; CDR3 DNA: TGCGCCAGCAGCCAGGCTCCTATCGGCGCAGAGACCCAGTACTTC; CDR3 protein: CASSQAPIGAETQYF
clone size: few; V gene: TRBV5-8; D gene: TRBD2; J gene: TRBJ2-2; CDR3 DNA: TGTGCCAGCAGCTTGGCCGGGACTAGATATGTCGGGGAGCTGTTTTTT; CDR3 protein: CASSLAGTRYVGELFF
clone size: -; V gene: TRBV7-2; D gene: TRBD2; J gene: TRBJ2-5; CDR3 DNA: TGTGCCAGCAGCCTGGTCGGTGATGCGGGAGGAGGCGAGACCCAGTACTTC; CDR3 protein: CASSLVGDAGGGETQYF
clone size: -; V gene: TRBV11-2; D gene: -; J gene: TRBJ2-7; CDR3 DNA: TGTGCCAGCAGCTTAGGGGCTGGGATTAGCTACGAGCAGTACTTC; CDR3 protein: CASSLGAGISYEQYF
clone size: -; V gene: TRBV19; D gene: TRBD2; J gene: TRBJ2-1; CDR3 DNA: TGTGCCAGTAGTATAGGGCTAGCGGGAGGCGGGGAGCAGTTCTTC; CDR3 protein: CASSIGLAGGGEQFF
clone size: -; V gene: TRBV19; D gene: -; J gene: TRBJ1-1; CDR3 DNA: TGTGCCAGTAGTATAGGAGGCACCCTGAACACTGAAGCTTTCTTT; CDR3 protein: CASSIGGTLNTEAFF
clone size: -; V gene: TRBV14; D gene: -; J gene: TRBJ2-2; CDR3 DNA: TGTGCCAGCAGCCAGATTTGGGCCGCCGGGAACACCGGGGAGCTGTTTTTT; CDR3 protein: CASSQIWAAGNTGELFF
clone size: -; V gene: TRBV5-1; D gene: -; J gene: TRBJ1-2; CDR3 DNA: TGCGCCAGCAGCTTGCGGACAGAGGGTGGCTACACCTTC; CDR3 protein: CASSLRTEGGYTF
clone size: -; V gene: TRBV12-5; D gene: TRBD2; J gene: TRBJ2-2; CDR3 DNA: TGTGCTAGTGCACAGGGTGGCGGGAGGGCCGGGGAGCTGTTTTTT; CDR3 protein: CASAQGGGRAGELFF
clone size: -; V gene: TRBV18; D gene: -; J gene: TRBJ1-1; CDR3 DNA: TGTGCCAGCTCACCACAGACGGGGTGGGACACTGAAGCTTTCTTT; CDR3 protein: CASSPQTGWDTEAFF
clone size: few; V gene: TRBV30; D gene: TRBD1; J gene: TRBJ1-6; CDR3 DNA: TGTGCCCATACATCCGGGACAGGGGGTGCCTATAATTCACCCCTCCACTTT; CDR3 protein: CAHTSGTGGAYNSPLHF
clone size: -; V gene: TRBV5-1; D gene: -; J gene: TRBJ1-4; CDR3 DNA: TGCGCCAGCAGCTTGACCTTTTCAACTAATGAAAAACTGTTTTTT; CDR3 protein: CASSLTFSTNEKLFF
clone size: few; V gene: TRBV5-1; D gene: TRBD2; J gene: TRBJ2-7; CDR3 DNA: TGCGCCAGCAGCCGAACACTAGCGGGGGGGGCCTACGAGCAGTACTTC; CDR3 protein: CASSRTLAGGAYEQYF
clone size: once; V gene: TRBV12-3/TRBV12-4; D gene: -; J gene: TRBJ1-1; CDR3 DNA: TGTGCCAGCAGTTTAGAGCTATATGAAGCTTTCTTT; CDR3 protein: CASSLELYEAFF
clone size: -; V gene: TRBV3-1/TRBV3-2; D gene: TRBD2; J gene: TRBJ2-5; CDR3 DNA: TGTGCCAGCAGCCGATTCGATACTAGCGGGCAAGAGACCCAGTACTTC; CDR3 protein: CASSRFDTSGQETQYF
clone size: -; V gene: TRBV5-1; D gene: -; J gene: TRBJ2-3; CDR3 DNA: TGCGCCAGCAGCTTGGTGGGTGATAGCACAGATACGCAGTATTTT; CDR3 protein: CASSLVGDSTDTQYF
clone size: -; V gene: TRBV19; D gene: -; J gene: TRBJ1-5; CDR3 DNA: TGTGCCAGTAGTACCAACCGGGACACTTATCAGCCCCAGCATTTT; CDR3 protein: CASSTNRDTYQPQHF
clone size: -; V gene: TRBV5-5; D gene: -; J gene: TRBJ1-5; CDR3 DNA: TGTGCCAGCAGCTCTGGACAGAATAGCAATCAGCCCCAGCATTTT; CDR3 protein: CASSSGQNSNQPQHF
clone size: -; V gene: TRBV5-1; D gene: -; J gene: TRBJ2-1; CDR3 DNA: TGCGCCAGCAGCTTCATGACAGGTTCCCAACACAATGAGCAGTTCTTC; CDR3 protein: CASSFMTGSQHNEQFF
clone size: -; V gene: TRBV11-2; D gene: TRBD2; J gene: TRBJ2-7; CDR3 DNA: TGTGCCAGCAGCTCCGGGTGGTCGGGTAGCGGGGGGATGTACGAGCAGTACTTC; CDR3 protein: CASSSGWSGSGGMYEQYF